This T cell receptor beta chain was captured by sequencing in a study of blood T cells in healthy people across ages. Whole-study context: Template switching picked up about one barcoded beta molecule for each two T cells.

A minimum of 7 million PBMCs was isolated per sample. This clonotype was detected only a few times. Its antigen is not known. Trimming removed 1 base from V and 4 bases from J; junction bases left unmatched: 4. This CDR3 has 15 amino acids. The germline gives CDR1 SGHTA, CDR2 FQGNSA. General study results and limits: Strong correlation linked observed beta diversity and percent naive T cells.

PCR was performed a second time for 7 to 11 cycles using a sample-barcoded 5' primer and a J-beta primer mix. Every molecule of cDNA carried a tag from a template-switch adaptor with 12 random nucleotides. MiXCR was run by TCRdb on the 5' RACE reads, yielding one entry per CDR3 protein. Seen here are some 1.4 million distinct CDR3 sequences, approximately 42% observed once, and the top ten hold 7.9%. This clonotype originated in a woman between 18 and 30 years old in good health. The rearrangement uses TRBV7-2 and TRBJ2-1; TRBD2 agrees at 7 bases. The sample consisted of blood. Here the CDR3 DNA reads TGTGCCAGCAGCTTAGTAACTAGCGATTACAATGAGCAGTTCTTC. Translation gives CASSLVTSDYNEQFF.